This TCR beta chain was found in a study of shared clonotypes between healthy human individuals. Overall study results and limits: Inspection by rarefaction showed sorted-subset sequencing to be incomplete despite large depth. Naive subsets tended to show greater estimated richness than memory subsets.

Naive CD8 cells lacked CD45RO and underwent positive selection for CCR7, leaving out terminally differentiated effector memory CD45RA+ cells. The V gene's germline CDR1 is MNHEY and CDR2 SVGAGI. The V and J ends lost 5 bases and 9 bases respectively, with 17 bases between them. There are 14 residues in the CDR3. Points on this clone: Its antigen is unknown.

On sorted subsets, replicate PCRs used 200 to 250 ng DNA, or around 30,000 T cell genomes. Using immunoSEQ multiplex PCR, the repertoire was profiled, and TCRdb retains in-frame clones only, with some absent. This sample yields some 2 million clones, of which just under 95% are seen a single time; approximately 1.2% belongs to the top ten. The rearrangement links TRBV6-5 to TRBJ2-1, with D maybe TRBD2 (5 bases). This clonotype was sampled from a man between 18 and 29 years old in good health. Sequencing was carried out using naive CD8+ T cells sorted from blood. The CDR3 sequence is CASSPTVEVVEQFF. The CDR3 DNA follows: TGTGCCAGCAGTCCCACTGTGGAGGTCGTTGAGCAGTTCTTC.